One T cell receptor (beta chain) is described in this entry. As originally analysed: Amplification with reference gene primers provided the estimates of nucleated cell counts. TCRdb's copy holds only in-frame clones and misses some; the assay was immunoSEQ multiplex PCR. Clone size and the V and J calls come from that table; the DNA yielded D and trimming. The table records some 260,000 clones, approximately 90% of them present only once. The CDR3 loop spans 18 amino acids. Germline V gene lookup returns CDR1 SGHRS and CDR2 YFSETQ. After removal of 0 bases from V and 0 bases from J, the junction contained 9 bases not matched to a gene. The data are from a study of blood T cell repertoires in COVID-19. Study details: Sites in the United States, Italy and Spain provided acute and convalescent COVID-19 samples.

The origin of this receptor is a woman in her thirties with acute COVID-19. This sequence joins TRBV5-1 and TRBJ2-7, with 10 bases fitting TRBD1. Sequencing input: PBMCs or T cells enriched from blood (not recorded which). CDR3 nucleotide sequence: TGCGCCAGCAGCTTGGGTCCAGCCGGGACAGGGGTCTCCTACGAGCAGTACTTC. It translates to CASSLGPAGTGVSYEQYF.